The clone carrying this T cell receptor beta chain was recorded once. These data are taken from a study of Ad26.COV2.S vaccination and SARS-CoV-2 variants. This CDR3 spans 15 amino acids. Germline CDR1 reads SEHNR; CDR2 reads FQNEAQ (reference sequence). V trimming: 4 bases; J trimming: 2 bases; junction bases outside the gene matches: 7. The repertoire was sequenced with immunoSEQ multiplex PCR; TCRdb's copy has only in-frame clones and lacks some. The sample contains hundreds of thousands of clones, roughly 89% of which appear only once. Specified treatment: around 19 received Ad26.COV2.S at low or high dose, single or two shots; about 5 received placebo; per-sample allocation not given. Each sample was drawn 63 days after the first injection (of vaccine or placebo).

The TCR originated in a person between 18 and 65 years old who received the Ad26.COV2.S COVID-19 vaccine or a placebo. The gene calls are TRBV7-9 and TRBJ2-7; 8 nucleotides match TRBD1. The source was peripheral blood, collected in a trial of Ad26.COV2.S vaccine versus placebo. CDR3 DNA: TGTGCCAGCAGCTCCGGGACAGGACATACCTACGAGCAGTACTTC. Translation: CASSSGTGHTYEQYF.